The 6 T cell receptor beta chains presented below share a single source sample, sequenced in a study of blood T cell repertoires in COVID-19. Sequencing was performed with immunoSEQ multiplex PCR; in TCRdb, only in-frame clones are kept and a portion is missing. The table records some 150,000 clones, more than 65% of them present only once. The sequenced sample consisted of peripheral blood. The receptors here all came from a human donor in a cohort sampled during active COVID-19.

The chain links TRBV5-4 to TRBJ2-2; the D gene is possibly TRBD1 (6 bases). V lost 6 bases and J lost 0, with 15 bases in between. This CDR3 spans 16 amino acids. Germline V gives CDR1 SGHNT, CDR2 YYREEE (reference sequence). The CDR3 sequence: CASTLTDRTNTGELFF. The CDR3 region has the DNA TGTGCCAGCACCTTAACTGACAGGACGAACACCGGGGAGCTGTTTTTT.

The V gene is TRBV5-1, the J gene TRBJ2-1, with 7 bases fitting TRBD1. Trimming removed 0 bases from V and 1 base from J; junction bases left unmatched: 4. This CDR3 region has 16 residues. In germline, CDR1 is SGHRS, CDR2 YFSETQ. CDR3 protein: CASSLGAGGSYNEQFF. The CDR3 DNA reads as TGCGCCAGCAGCTTGGGTGCAGGGGGATCCTACAATGAGCAGTTCTTC.

The gene calls are TRBV7-3 and TRBJ1-3; D may be TRBD1 (6 bases). The germline V gene encodes CDR1 SGHTA and CDR2 FQGTGA. V was cut by 5 bases and J by 4 bases, with 12 bases left in between. This CDR3 contains 14 residues. In nucleotides, the CDR3 is TGTGCCAGCAGCCTTACAGGGCAAGGAAACACCATATATTTT. It is translated as CASSLTGQGNTIYF.

V usage is TRBV5-1 and J usage is TRBJ2-1; 7 nucleotides line up with TRBD1. Germline V lookup: CDR1 SGHRS, CDR2 YFSETQ. V lost 6 bases to trimming and J lost 0 bases; unmatched junction nucleotides: 6. This CDR3 contains 15 residues. CDR3: CASKGGGSSYNEQFF. DNA for the CDR3: TGCGCCAGCAAAGGGGGCGGAAGCTCCTACAATGAGCAGTTCTTC.

The chain employs TRBV4-1 and TRBJ2-3, with 13 bases aligning to TRBD2. CDR1 is MGHRA and CDR2 is YSYEKL in the germline V gene. The J segment lost 1 base and the V segment lost 4 bases, leaving 5 bases of the junction unmatched. This CDR3 has 17 residues. The CDR3 spells CASSRDGTSGGTDTQYF. The CDR3 DNA reads TGCGCCAGCAGCCGGGACGGGACTAGCGGGGGCACAGATACGCAGTATTTT.

The chain carries TRBV5-1 and TRBJ1-2; D unresolved. V dropped 4 bases and J dropped 4 bases, with 8 bases sitting between them. This CDR3 is 12 amino acids long. CDR1 is SGHRS and CDR2 is YFSETQ in the germline V gene. The CDR3 here is CASSPAGYGYTF. DNA of the CDR3: TGCGCCAGCAGCCCGGCGGGCTATGGCTACACCTTC. The variable domain in full, with the rest retrieved from reference TRBV5-1 and TRBJ1-2, is KAGVTQTPRYLIKTRGQQVTLSCSPISGHRSVSWYQQTPGQGLQFLFEYFSETQRNKGNFPGRFSGRQFSNSRSEMNVSTLELGDSALYLCASSPAGYGYTFGSGTRLTVV.